Presented here are 19 T cell receptor beta chains from one specimen sequenced in a study of spatial heterogeneity in lung cancer. TCRdb ran MiXCR on the 5' RACE reads and lists one entry per CDR3 protein. The sample records under 45,000 distinct CDR3 sequences, about 7.6% being singletons. The time point here: blood at routine non-recurrence follow-up after resection. Sequenced here: PBMCs, sampled at follow-up. These receptors all come from a male donor with early-stage non-small cell lung cancer.

At least ten counts were recorded for this clonotype. The V call is TRBV12-3 or TRBV12-4, the J call TRBJ2-5; no reliable D call. V was cut by 4 bases and J by 4 bases, with 7 bases left in between. This CDR3 region has 12 residues. CDR3 sequence: CASSSRRETQYF. DNA of the CDR3: TGTGCCAGCAGTTCCCGACGAGAGACCCAGTACTTC.

This clonotype was counted between two and nine times. This CDR3 reads CASSLDLGQFYGYTF. CDR3 nucleotides: TGTGCCAGCAGCTTAGACCTAGGCCAGTTCTATGGCTACACCTTC. This sequence joins TRBV7-9 and TRBJ1-2; D not certain. The V and J ends lost 1 base and 4 bases respectively, with 13 bases between them. CDR3 length: 15 amino acids. The germline gives CDR1 SEHNR, CDR2 FQNEAQ (reference sequence).

This clonotype was counted many times. The J gene is TRBJ2-5, the V gene TRBV7-9; the match to TRBD1 covers 9 bases. CDR1 and CDR2 from the germline V gene are SEHNR and FQNEAQ (reference sequence). V lost 4 bases and J lost 4; bases outside the gene matches: 4. The CDR3 runs 14 residues. The CDR3 sequence is CASSSYRGPETQYF. CDR3 nucleotide sequence: TGTGCCAGCAGCTCTTACAGGGGGCCAGAGACCCAGTACTTC.

This clonotype was detected many times. V is TRBV9 and J is TRBJ2-4; D may match TRBD1 or TRBD2 (5 bases each). Between the trimmed V and J ends, which lost 4 bases and 1 base, there was a span of 15 bases. Germline assignment: CDR1 SGDLS and CDR2 YYNGEE. The CDR3 is 16 residues long. The CDR3 protein is CASSYLPWGAKNIQYF. The CDR3 nucleotides read TGTGCCAGCAGCTACCTACCTTGGGGGGCCAAAAACATTCAGTACTTC.

This clonotype showed up many times. The J gene is TRBJ2-2, the V gene TRBV5-1; 9 bases map to TRBD1. CDR1 is SGHRS, CDR2 YFSETQ, per germline. The CDR3 contains 18 residues. V lost 0 bases, J lost 5 bases, and 11 bases stayed unmatched. The CDR3 DNA sequence: TGCGCCAGCAGCTTGGTGGATTGGGGGACAGGGAGGACCGGGGAGCTGTTTTTT. Protein sequence: CASSLVDWGTGRTGELFF.

There are many counts of this clonotype. The chain combines TRBV15 with TRBJ1-1, with D possibly TRBD1 on 6 matching bases. Germline CDR1 and CDR2: LNHNV and YYDKDF (reference sequence). This CDR3 has 14 amino acids. V was cut by 8 bases and J by 5 bases, with 18 bases left in between. Here the CDR3 DNA reads TGTGCCACCCAACCGGGGGGCAGGTGGACTGAAGCTTTCTTT. Its protein product is CATQPGGRWTEAFF. The full variable domain, completed using reference TRBV15 and TRBJ1-1, is DAMVIQNPRYQVTQFGKPVTLSCSQTLNHNVMYWYQQKSSQAPKLLFHYYDKDFNNEADTPDNFQSRRPNTSFCFLDIRSPGLGDTAMYLCATQPGGRWTEAFFGQGTRLTVV.

This clonotype was counted ten times or more. The chain is built from TRBV29-1 and TRBJ2-7; 8 nucleotides match TRBD2. CDR1 and CDR2 (germline): SQVTM, ANQGSEA. This CDR3 region has 12 residues. The trim removed 7 bases at V and 6 bases at J, leaving 8 bases unmatched. CDR3 amino acids: CSAVGLAVEQYF. CDR3 sequence (DNA): TGCAGCGCCGTCGGACTAGCAGTCGAGCAGTACTTC.

In its sample, this clonotype was seen many times. The rearrangement joins TRBV7-3 to TRBJ1-1; 7 bases fit TRBD1. V shed 2 bases, J shed 4 bases, and the junction held 4 bases outside the gene matches. The CDR3 is made up of 14 amino acids. CDR1 is SGHTA and CDR2 is FQGTGA in the germline V gene. CDR3 sequence reads: CASSLAQGGTEAFF. CDR3 bases: TGTGCCAGCAGCTTAGCCCAGGGGGGCACTGAAGCTTTCTTT.

Many counts were recorded for this clonotype. The chain employs TRBV5-1 and TRBJ2-5; D is uncertain. CDR1 and CDR2 (germline): SGHRS, YFSETQ. The CDR3 has 16 amino acids. V was trimmed by 4 bases and J by 2 bases, leaving 18 bases between them. CDR3 DNA sequence: TGCGCCAGCAGCAAGGACGCTCAGCAATATCAAGAGACCCAGTACTTC. Translation gives CASSKDAQQYQETQYF.

This clonotype was seen only a few times. Here the CDR3 reads CASSLDSGGTEAFF. The CDR3 coding sequence is TGCGCCAGCAGCTTGGATTCAGGGGGCACTGAAGCTTTCTTT. J is TRBJ1-1 and V is TRBV5-1; 7 nucleotides match TRBD1. CDR3 size: 14 residues. The J segment lost 4 bases and the V segment lost 0 bases, leaving 3 bases of the junction unmatched. CDR1 is SGHRS and CDR2 is YFSETQ in the germline V gene.

This clonotype appeared many times. The chain uses TRBV19 and TRBJ2-7, with 10 bases lining up with TRBD1. Germline V lookup: CDR1 LNHDA, CDR2 SQIVND (reference sequence). V was clipped by 6 bases and J by 6 bases; unmatched bases: 8. The CDR3 is 14 residues long. The CDR3 nucleotides read TGTGCCAGTAGCGACAGGGGGCGCCCCCGCGAGCAGTACTTC. Encoded protein: CASSDRGRPREQYF.

V gene TRBV6-1 combines with J gene TRBJ1-2; 12 positions agree with TRBD1. The J segment lost 2 bases and the V segment lost 6 bases, leaving 7 bases of the junction unmatched. Germline lookup yields CDR1 MNHNS and CDR2 SASEGT. The CDR3 contains 16 residues. For the CDR3, the DNA is TGTGCCAGCAGCCGGGACAGGGGGCGTGGGAACTATGGCTACACCTTC. Protein product: CASSRDRGRGNYGYTF.

There are many counts of this clonotype. The chain links TRBV6-5 to TRBJ1-4; no reliable D call. V was trimmed by 4 bases and J by 7 bases, leaving 4 bases between them. CDR1 is MNHEY, CDR2 SVGAGI, per germline. The CDR3 is 11 residues long. The CDR3, as DNA: TGTGCCAGCAGTTCGGGTGAAAAACTGTTTTTT. It yields the protein CASSSGEKLFF.

This clonotype was recorded many times. The J gene is TRBJ2-7, the V gene TRBV5-1, with no clear D. CDR1 and CDR2 (germline): SGHRS, YFSETQ. Trimming left V 4 bases short and J 0 bases short, with 5 bases between. CDR3 length equals 12 residues. CDR3 bases: TGCGCCAGCAGCCCTAACTCCTACGAGCAGTACTTC. It codes for CASSPNSYEQYF.

This clonotype was detected many times. J is TRBJ2-1 and V is TRBV11-2; no clear D. This CDR3 has 8 residues. V lost 11 bases and J lost 10, with 6 bases in between. Germline values: CDR1 SGHAT, CDR2 FQNNGV. As DNA, the CDR3 is TGTGCCGTCCACGAGCAGTTCTTC. This sequence encodes CAVHEQFF.

This clonotype was counted a few times. This chain connects TRBV20-1 to TRBJ1-4; D may be TRBD1 (5 bases). The V end was cut by 2 bases, the J end by 3 bases, with 7 bases between. The germline CDR1 and CDR2 sequences are DFQATT and SNEGSKA (reference sequence). The CDR3 totals 13 residues. CDR3 loop: CSARRDPNEKLFF. The CDR3 DNA is TGCAGTGCTAGAAGGGACCCTAATGAAAAACTGTTTTTT.

This clonotype was observed at least ten times. J is TRBJ2-4 and V is TRBV20-1, with unresolved D. This CDR3 contains 16 residues. Germline loops: CDR1 DFQATT, CDR2 SNEGSKA (reference sequence). Trimming removed 0 bases at V and 3 bases at J, with 15 bases between. CDR3 bases: TGCAGTGCTAGAGATCGGGTGGGCCTAGGCAAAAACATTCAGTACTTC. This gives the protein CSARDRVGLGKNIQYF.

This clonotype has a count of ten or more. The chain couples TRBV7-3 to TRBJ2-3; no clear D. Germline V gene lookup returns CDR1 SGHTA and CDR2 FQGTGA. V lost 8 bases to trimming and J lost 7 bases, with 10 bases between them. The CDR3 is 11 residues long. CDR3: CASPLLNTQYF. The CDR3 DNA reads TGTGCCAGCCCCCTCCTCAATACGCAGTATTTT.

Details on this clonotype: A much larger clone lies one base from this, so it may be a read error. The chain recombines TRBV12-3 or TRBV12-4 with TRBJ2-2; weak D call: TRBD2 (7 bases). The CDR3 spans 14 residues. CDR3 protein: CDSSLRGGPGELFF. DNA for the CDR3: TGTGACAGCAGTCTAAGGGGGGGCCCCGGGGAGCTGTTTTTT.